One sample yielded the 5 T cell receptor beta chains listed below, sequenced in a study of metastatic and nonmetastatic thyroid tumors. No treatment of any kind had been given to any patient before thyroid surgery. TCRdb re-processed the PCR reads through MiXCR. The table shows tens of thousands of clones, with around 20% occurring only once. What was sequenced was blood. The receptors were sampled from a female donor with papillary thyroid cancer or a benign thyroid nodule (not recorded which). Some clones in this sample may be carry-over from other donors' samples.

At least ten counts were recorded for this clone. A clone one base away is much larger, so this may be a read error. In DNA, the CDR3 is TGTGCCAGCAGCCGGGACAGGACAGATGAGCAGTTCTTC. Protein: CASSRDRTDEQFF. The chain recombines TRBV12-3 or TRBV12-4 with TRBJ2-1; 8 bases are a match to TRBD1. Losses at the gene ends were 6 bases for V and 8 bases for J; bases not matched to a gene: 6. This CDR3 has 13 residues.

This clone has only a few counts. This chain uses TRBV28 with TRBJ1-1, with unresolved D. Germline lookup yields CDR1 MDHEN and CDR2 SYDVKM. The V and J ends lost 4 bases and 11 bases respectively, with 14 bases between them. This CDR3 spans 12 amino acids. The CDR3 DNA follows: TGTGCCAGCAGTTCACCAGCACTTTTGGCTTTCTTT. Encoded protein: CASSSPALLAFF.

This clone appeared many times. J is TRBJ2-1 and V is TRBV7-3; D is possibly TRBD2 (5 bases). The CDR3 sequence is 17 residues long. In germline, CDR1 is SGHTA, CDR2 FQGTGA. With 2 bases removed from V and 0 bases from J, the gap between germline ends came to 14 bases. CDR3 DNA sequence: TGTGCCAGCAGCTTAGGGATGAGGGAGAGCTCCTACAATGAGCAGTTCTTC. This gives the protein CASSLGMRESSYNEQFF.

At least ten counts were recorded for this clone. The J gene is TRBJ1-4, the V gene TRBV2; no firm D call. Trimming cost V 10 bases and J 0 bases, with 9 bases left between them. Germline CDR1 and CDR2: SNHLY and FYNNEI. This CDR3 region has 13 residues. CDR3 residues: CATKTSTNEKLFF. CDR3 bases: TGTGCCACCAAGACTTCAACTAATGAAAAACTGTTTTTT.

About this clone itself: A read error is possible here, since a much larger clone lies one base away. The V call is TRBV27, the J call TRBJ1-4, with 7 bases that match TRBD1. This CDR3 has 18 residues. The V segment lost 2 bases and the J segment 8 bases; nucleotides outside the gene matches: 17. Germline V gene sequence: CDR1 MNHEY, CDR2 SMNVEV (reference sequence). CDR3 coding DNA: TGTGCCAGCAGTTTAAGGTCAGGCTTCGGAACAGGGGCCGAAAAACTGTTTTTT. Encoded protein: CASSLRSGFGTGAEKLFF.